The clone carrying this T cell receptor beta chain was observed at least ten times. The data belong to a study of neurological immune-mediated disorders. TCRdb re-analysed the 5' RACE reads in MiXCR, keeping a single row per CDR3 protein. The table records tens of thousands of distinct CDR3 sequences, just over 2.5% of them present only once. The sample comprised PBMCs. This receptor was obtained from a woman between 25 and 40 years old with multiple sclerosis.

The CDR3 DNA is TGCAGTGCTAGGGGCATTCGCCGGGCAGAGACCCAGTACTTC. It translates to CSARGIRRAETQYF. The chain uses TRBV20-1 and TRBJ2-5; D gene ambiguous. Germline V lookup: CDR1 DFQATT, CDR2 SNEGSKA (reference sequence). The ends were cut back, 3 bases at V and 4 bases at J, with 15 bases in the middle. The CDR3 has 14 amino acids.